The 17 T cell receptor beta chains reported below all come from one sample, sequenced in a study of human T cells and chemical hapten exposure. TCRdb reprocessed the RACE reads via MiXCR and lists one record per CDR3 protein. The sample has roughly 88,000 distinct CDR3 sequences; 9.6% are singletons. The time point is: pre-sensitization, week 0. As to treatment: therapeutic diphenylcyclopropenone sensitization with weekly scalp DPC. This specimen was whole blood, taken in connection with sensitization to the hapten diphenylcyclopropenone (DPC). These receptors were obtained from a woman aged 40 to 50 with alopecia areata. Some clones in this sample may be carry-over from other donors' samples.

This clonotype was counted many times. The V gene is TRBV4-3, the J gene TRBJ2-1, with D tentatively TRBD1 (5 bases). This CDR3 contains 14 residues. The germline V gene has CDR1 LGHNA and CDR2 YSLEER. V gave up 0 bases and J gave up 8 bases, with 11 bases separating them. Here the CDR3 reads CASSQDLGLDEQFF. CDR3 nucleotides: TGCGCCAGCAGCCAAGACCTGGGGCTGGATGAGCAGTTCTTC.

This clonotype has more than one count but fewer than ten. The genes are TRBV6-5 and TRBJ1-1; D is ambiguous. CDR3 size: 16 residues. V was shortened by 4 bases and J by 0 bases, with 15 bases between the two germline ends. The germline V gene has CDR1 MNHEY and CDR2 SVGAGI. DNA of the CDR3: TGTGCCAGCAGTTCGGTCCTCTTGGGGATGAACACTGAAGCTTTCTTT. Encoded protein: CASSSVLLGMNTEAFF.

This clonotype was seen at least ten times. The CDR3 bases are TGTGCCAGCAGCGCCGGGACAGGTCCCTATCTAGCCAAAAACATTCAGTACTTC. Amino acids: CASSAGTGPYLAKNIQYF. The V call is TRBV7-2, the J call TRBJ2-4; 8 nucleotides align to TRBD1. This CDR3 has 18 residues. V was clipped by 5 bases and J by 0 bases; unmatched bases: 12. Germline CDR1 SGHTA, CDR2 FQGNSA.

In this sample, this clonotype turned up many times. The V gene is TRBV7-2, the J gene TRBJ2-7, with TRBD1 matching over 7 bases. The CDR3 length is 14 residues. From germline, CDR1 is SGHTA and CDR2 FQGNSA. Trimming took 1 base from V and 4 from J; bases not matched to a gene: 4. The CDR3 is CASSLDRGNYEQYF. Here the CDR3 DNA reads TGTGCCAGCAGCTTAGACAGGGGTAATTACGAGCAGTACTTC.

This clonotype has a count of ten or more. The gene calls are TRBV9 and TRBJ1-2, with D tentatively TRBD1 (5 bases). The V end was cut by 2 bases, the J end by 4 bases, with 24 bases between. The germline V gene has CDR1 SGDLS and CDR2 YYNGEE. The CDR3 has 18 residues. CDR3 protein: CASSVLSAGTLDGYGYTF. CDR3 sequence (DNA): TGTGCCAGCAGCGTGCTATCCGCCGGGACGTTGGACGGCTATGGCTACACCTTC.

This clonotype showed up just a few times. The J gene is TRBJ2-1, the V gene TRBV19; the match to TRBD1 covers 8 bases. Trimming cost V 5 bases and J 4 bases; bases outside gene matches: 7. This CDR3 contains 15 residues. CDR1 LNHDA and CDR2 SQIVND come from the germline V gene (reference sequence). This chain's CDR3 is CASSVDRALYNEQFF. The CDR3 DNA reads as TGTGCCAGTAGTGTGGACAGGGCGCTGTACAATGAGCAGTTCTTC.

This clonotype has only a few counts. This chain's CDR3 is CASKGQAISGANVLTF. The CDR3 DNA follows: TGTGCCAGCAAGGGACAGGCCATCTCTGGGGCCAACGTCCTGACTTTC. The chain joins TRBV27 to TRBJ2-6; 8 nucleotides agree with TRBD1. Germline CDR1 is MNHEY and CDR2 is SMNVEV (reference sequence). V lost 7 bases, J lost 0 bases, and 5 bases stayed unmatched. CDR3 length equals 16 residues.

The chain carries TRBV5-1 and TRBJ1-1; tentatively, D is TRBD1 (6 bases). CDR1 SGHRS and CDR2 YFSETQ come from the germline V gene. Deletions cut 1 base from V and 6 bases from J, with 13 bases between. The CDR3 covers 14 residues. For the CDR3, the DNA is TGCGCCAGCAGCTTGATCTCACAGGGCTCTGAAGCTTTCTTT. It yields the protein CASSLISQGSEAFF.

In its sample, this clonotype was seen many times. V is TRBV5-1 and J is TRBJ2-3, with 9 positions matching TRBD1. Germline V lookup: CDR1 SGHRS, CDR2 YFSETQ. This CDR3 is 15 amino acids long. V gave up 4 bases and J gave up 4 bases; unmatched junction bases: 7. CDR3 in amino acids: CASSPGTGWSDTQYF. DNA for the CDR3: TGCGCCAGCAGCCCCGGGACAGGGTGGTCAGATACGCAGTATTTT. The full variable domain, completed using reference TRBV5-1 and TRBJ2-3, is KAGVTQTPRYLIKTRGQQVTLSCSPISGHRSVSWYQQTPGQGLQFLFEYFSETQRNKGNFPGRFSGRQFSNSRSEMNVSTLELGDSALYLCASSPGTGWSDTQYFGPGTRLTVL.

Ten or more counts support this clonotype. V is TRBV6-1 and J is TRBJ1-6, with D perhaps TRBD1 (5 bases). V was clipped by 6 bases and J by 5 bases, with 11 bases between them. This CDR3 is built from 14 residues. The germline CDR1 and CDR2 sequences are MNHNS and SASEGT. CDR3 DNA: TGTGCCAGCAGCTCCGGGACGGATAATTCACCCCTCCACTTT. It encodes CASSSGTDNSPLHF.

CDR3 DNA sequence: TGTGCCAGCAGTTCCCAGACAGTAGCCAAAAACATTCAGTACTTC. Encoded protein: CASSSQTVAKNIQYF. The chain uses TRBV28 and TRBJ2-4; perhaps TRBD1 as D (5 bases). The CDR3 has 15 residues. V dropped 4 bases and J dropped 0 bases, with 10 bases sitting between them. Germline loops: CDR1 MDHEN, CDR2 SYDVKM.

This clonotype was observed at least ten times. The chain joins TRBV6-5 to TRBJ2-7; 8 bases agree with TRBD1. Germline assignment: CDR1 MNHEY and CDR2 SVGAGI. The CDR3 consists of 15 residues. V shed 5 bases and J 4 bases; nucleotides not matched to a gene: 10. The CDR3 bases are TGTGCCAGCAGTCCCCCCAGGGGGCTGGGTTACGAGCAGTACTTC. Amino acid sequence: CASSPPRGLGYEQYF.

This chain uses TRBV6-5 with TRBJ1-1; 7 nucleotides match TRBD1. This CDR3 is 13 amino acids long. With 6 bases clipped from V and 6 bases from J, the junction kept 7 bases outside the gene matches. In germline, CDR1 is MNHEY, CDR2 SVGAGI. CDR3 sequence: CASRPTGRAEAFF. CDR3 nucleotides: TGTGCCAGCAGACCGACAGGGAGGGCTGAAGCTTTCTTT.

Many counts were recorded for this clonotype. J is TRBJ2-2 and V is TRBV2; D is undetermined. The V end lost 5 bases, the J end lost 6 bases, and 7 bases lay between the germline ends. CDR1 is SNHLY and CDR2 is FYNNEI in the germline V gene. The length of the CDR3 is 12 residues. CDR3 nucleotides: TGTGCCAGCAGTCCTAGAGCCGGGGAGCTGTTTTTT. Its protein is CASSPRAGELFF.

This clonotype was seen a few times. The rearrangement uses TRBV12-3 or TRBV12-4 and TRBJ2-5; 11 bases are a match to TRBD2. V shed 4 bases, J shed 0 bases, and the junction held 4 bases outside the gene matches. The CDR3 extends over 16 amino acids. The CDR3 DNA is TGTGCCAGCAGTTCGAGACTAGCGGGGAACCAAGAGACCCAGTACTTC. Amino acids: CASSSRLAGNQETQYF.

This clonotype has a handful of counts. This chain links TRBV2 with TRBJ2-1, with TRBD1 matching 11 bases. The germline V gene encodes CDR1 SNHLY and CDR2 FYNNEI. V shed 6 bases and J 4 bases; nucleotides not matched to a gene: 5. CDR3 length: 15 amino acids. The CDR3 nucleotides are TGTGCCAGCAGGGGGACAGGGGGAGGTTACAATGAGCAGTTCTTC. Its translation is CASRGTGGGYNEQFF.

Points on this clonotype: A much more abundant neighbour one base away suggests this may be a read error. The V call is TRBV12-3 or TRBV12-4, the J call TRBJ1-5; perhaps TRBD1 as D (5 bases). This CDR3 spans 16 amino acids. V was cut by 7 bases and J by 6 bases, with 22 bases left in between. The CDR3 sequence is CASNLEVGRLGQPQHF. CDR3 bases: TGTGCCAGCAATTTGGAGGTGGGACGGCTTGGTCAGCCCCAGCATTTT.